The 29 T cell receptor beta chains below come from one sample, sequenced in a study of shared clonotypes between healthy human individuals. Naive CD8 cells were CD45RO-negative, positively selected for CCR7, excluding terminally differentiated effector memory CD45RA+ cells. The method was immunoSEQ multiplex PCR; TCRdb's version includes in-frame clones alone and lacks a portion of them. The sample consists of some 2,100,000 clones, roughly 91% of them appearing once. The sequencing input was naive CD8+ T cells from PBMCs. These receptors all stem from a man between 18 and 35 years old in good health. Some clones in this sample may be carry-over from other donors' samples.

The chain employs TRBV18 and TRBJ2-5; unclear D gene. The germline V gene has CDR1 KGHSH and CDR2 LQKENI. V was shortened by 6 bases and J by 2 bases, with 19 bases between the two germline ends. The CDR3 sequence is 16 residues long. CDR3 in amino acids: CASSSERADLQETQYF. In DNA form, the CDR3 reads TGTGCCAGCTCGTCGGAACGAGCCGACCTTCAAGAGACCCAGTACTTC.

The gene calls are TRBV19 and TRBJ2-4; D may be TRBD2 (5 bases). The germline CDR1 and CDR2 sequences are LNHDA and SQIVND (reference sequence). CDR3 length: 15 residues. V was shortened by 1 base and J by 3 bases, with 10 bases between the two germline ends. The CDR3 DNA follows: TGTGCCAGTAGTATAGTAGGCGGAGGCAAAAACATTCAGTACTTC. Encoded protein: CASSIVGGGKNIQYF. The whole variable domain, remainder taken from reference TRBV19 and TRBJ2-4, is DGGITQSPKYLFRKEGQNVTLSCEQNLNHDAMYWYRQDPGQGLRLIYYSQIVNDFQKGDIAEGYSVSREKKESFPLTVTSAQKNPTAFYLCASSIVGGGKNIQYFGAGTRLSVL.

This clone was seen a single time. The chain's CDR3 is CASSVPGLAADEQFF. Written as DNA, the CDR3 is TGTGCCAGCAGCGTACCCGGACTAGCTGCGGATGAGCAGTTCTTC. The chain joins TRBV9 to TRBJ2-1, with TRBD2 matching 8 bases. This CDR3 has 15 residues. The ends lost 1 base at V and 8 bases at J; junction bases unmatched: 8. Germline values: CDR1 SGDLS, CDR2 YYNGEE.

The rearrangement links TRBV9 to TRBJ1-2, with 11 bases fitting TRBD1. V shed 3 bases, J shed 7 bases, and the junction held 11 bases outside the gene matches. Germline CDR1 SGDLS, CDR2 YYNGEE. This CDR3 region has 16 residues. CDR3 amino acids: CASSDAGQGAAGGYTF. The CDR3 DNA reads as TGTGCCAGCAGCGATGCAGGACAGGGGGCCGCCGGTGGCTACACCTTC.

This chain uses TRBV27 with TRBJ1-2; D uncertain. The CDR3 covers 15 residues. V lost 5 bases and J lost 3, with 16 bases in between. Germline CDR1 reads MNHEY; CDR2 reads SMNVEV (reference sequence). CDR3 nucleotide sequence: TGTGCCAGCAGTCCGACCGAAACCGCATACTATGGCTACACCTTC. This translates into CASSPTETAYYGYTF.

This clone was found a few times. The V and J genes are TRBV27 and TRBJ1-1, with a weak D call TRBD1 (5 bases). CDR3 length: 13 amino acids. Trimming removed 8 bases from V and 1 base from J, with 11 bases in between. The germline gives CDR1 MNHEY, CDR2 SMNVEV (reference sequence). The CDR3 nucleotides read TGTGCCAGCGGGTGGGGACCGAACACTGAAGCTTTCTTT. Translation gives CASGWGPNTEAFF.

V usage is TRBV27 and J usage is TRBJ2-7, with 12 positions matching TRBD2. The CDR3 has 13 amino acids. Trimming cost V 10 bases and J 2 bases; bases outside gene matches: 3. Germline V CDR1 and CDR2: MNHEY, SMNVEV (reference sequence). CDR3 residues: CATRLAGAYEQYF. CDR3 sequence (DNA): TGTGCCACTCGACTAGCGGGGGCCTACGAGCAGTACTTC.

In regard to this clone: In the same sample, other DNA sequences code for this CDR3. The chain links TRBV4-3 to TRBJ2-1; TRBD1 is a possible D gene (5 bases). Germline V gene lookup returns CDR1 LGHNA and CDR2 YSLEER. The CDR3 covers 14 residues. V was cut by 1 base and J by 7 bases, with 11 bases left in between. The CDR3 spells CASSQGGSNNEQFF. For the CDR3, the DNA is TGCGCCAGCAGCCAAGGGGGCAGTAATAATGAGCAGTTCTTC.

The rearrangement links TRBV4-2 to TRBJ2-5, with D tentatively TRBD2 (5 bases). CDR3 size: 15 residues. Trimming shortened V by 1 base and J by 4 bases, and 13 bases separated the two germline ends. CDR1 is LGHNA and CDR2 is YNFKEQ in the germline V gene. CDR3 protein: CASSQGEGPTETQYF. CDR3 in DNA: TGTGCCAGCAGCCAAGGAGAGGGTCCTACAGAGACCCAGTACTTC.

V gene TRBV7-2 combines with J gene TRBJ2-7; TRBD1 agrees at 10 bases. Germline V gene sequence: CDR1 SGHTA, CDR2 FQGNSA. The CDR3 has 14 amino acids. With 3 bases clipped from V and 3 bases from J, the junction kept 2 bases outside the gene matches. CDR3 loop: CASSFRDRGYEQYF. As DNA, the CDR3 is TGTGCCAGCAGCTTCCGGGACAGGGGCTACGAGCAGTACTTC.

The J gene is TRBJ2-7, the V gene TRBV7-9; 11 positions agree with TRBD2. This CDR3 comprises 15 residues. Germline V gives CDR1 SEHNR, CDR2 FQNEAQ (reference sequence). V lost 3 bases to trimming and J lost 5 bases; unmatched junction nucleotides: 6. CDR3 sequence: CASSFATSGKDEQYF. CDR3 coding DNA: TGTGCCAGCAGCTTTGCGACTAGCGGGAAAGACGAGCAGTACTTC.

V is TRBV5-4 and J is TRBJ2-1, with 7 bases lining up with TRBD1. Germline CDR1 reads SGHNT; CDR2 reads YYREEE (reference sequence). Losses at the gene ends were 4 bases for V and 9 bases for J; bases not matched to a gene: 13. The CDR3 covers 15 residues. This CDR3 reads CASSPRDSGWSEQFF. The CDR3 nucleotides read TGTGCCAGCAGCCCCAGGGACAGCGGCTGGAGTGAGCAGTTCTTC.

The CDR3 protein is CASSLVPRTSVYEQYF. For the CDR3, the DNA is TGTGCCAGCAGCTTGGTGCCGAGGACTAGCGTTTACGAGCAGTACTTC. V usage is TRBV5-4 and J usage is TRBJ2-5; 9 bases line up with TRBD2. The last part of the DNA fits TRBJ2-7 better; the J call may be wrong. The germline V gene has CDR1 SGHNT and CDR2 YYREEE (reference sequence). This CDR3 is built from 16 residues.

V usage is TRBV4-3 and J usage is TRBJ1-6; D unresolved. Trimming took off 4 bases at V and 9 bases at J, with 13 bases between the two ends. This CDR3 comprises 14 residues. The germline gives CDR1 LGHNA, CDR2 YSLEER. CDR3: CASSLRGPRSPLHF. CDR3 DNA: TGCGCCAGCAGCCTAAGAGGGCCCCGTTCACCCCTCCACTTT.

Comment on this clone: Additional DNA sequences in this sample encode the identical CDR3. The chain employs TRBV9 and TRBJ1-1; 8 nucleotides align to TRBD1. The germline V gene has CDR1 SGDLS and CDR2 YYNGEE. This CDR3 has 13 residues. Trimming took 0 bases from V and 7 from J; bases not matched to a gene: 2. The CDR3 loop is CASSVGGQGEAFF. The CDR3 DNA follows: TGTGCCAGCAGCGTAGGCGGACAGGGTGAAGCTTTCTTT.

V gene TRBV14 combines with J gene TRBJ1-2; D uncertain. V was shortened by 2 bases and J by 8 bases, with 21 bases between the two germline ends. This CDR3 comprises 16 residues. Per germline, CDR1 SGHDN and CDR2 FVKESK. The CDR3 spells CASSQKGTSRIFGYTF. The DNA for the CDR3 is TGTGCCAGCAGCCAAAAGGGCACATCGAGGATCTTCGGCTACACCTTC.

This chain links TRBV6-5 with TRBJ1-6; 7 bases fit TRBD1. Unmatched junction bases numbered 9, after V lost 4 bases and J lost 9 bases. This CDR3 region has 15 residues. Germline V gives CDR1 MNHEY, CDR2 SVGAGI. This chain's CDR3 is CASSWKTGSSSPLHF. Here the CDR3 DNA reads TGTGCCAGCAGTTGGAAGACAGGGAGCTCTTCACCCCTCCACTTT.

The chain combines TRBV4-3 with TRBJ1-5, with 7 nucleotides matching TRBD1. With 3 bases clipped from V and 3 bases from J, the junction kept 11 bases outside the gene matches. The CDR3 has 17 amino acids. Germline V gives CDR1 LGHNA, CDR2 YSLEER. CDR3 in DNA: TGCGCCAGCAGCCAGGAGACAGGGAGGATCTACAATCAGCCCCAGCATTTT. It is translated as CASSQETGRIYNQPQHF.

The J gene is TRBJ1-2, the V gene TRBV7-9; TRBD1 agrees at 12 bases. Per germline, CDR1 SEHNR and CDR2 FQNEAQ (reference sequence). Trimming at V came to 7 bases and at J to 7 bases, leaving 13 bases not matched to a gene. The CDR3 has 16 residues. The CDR3 loop reads CASTPPGQGAGSGYTF. In DNA, the CDR3 is TGTGCCAGCACCCCTCCGGGACAGGGGGCTGGAAGTGGCTACACCTTC.

This clone was found once. The V call is TRBV7-2, the J call TRBJ2-7, with no clear D. Germline V gene lookup returns CDR1 SGHTA and CDR2 FQGNSA. Trimming took off 3 bases at V and 3 bases at J, with 12 bases between the two ends. The CDR3 has 14 residues. CDR3 amino acids: CASSFALSDYEQYF. Here the CDR3 DNA reads TGTGCCAGCAGCTTCGCATTATCTGACTACGAGCAGTACTTC.

This chain uses TRBV5-5 with TRBJ2-1; tentative D call: TRBD1 (5 bases). Germline V gene data show CDR1 as SGHKS and CDR2 as YYEKEE (reference sequence). This CDR3 is built from 11 residues. V shed 5 bases and J shed 6 bases, with 6 bases lying between them. CDR3 protein: CASRQVNEQFF. CDR3 nucleotides: TGTGCCAGCAGACAGGTCAATGAGCAGTTCTTC.

The CDR3: CASSRGDTSTDTQYF. In DNA, the CDR3 is TGTGCCAGCAGCCGGGGGGACACTAGCACAGATACGCAGTATTTT. The chain joins TRBV6-4 to TRBJ2-3; D is possibly TRBD2 (7 bases). CDR1 is MRHNA and CDR2 is SNTAGT in the germline V gene. The V gene lost 6 bases and the J gene lost 0 bases, with 13 bases spanning the gap. The CDR3 sequence is 15 residues long.

The chain is built from TRBV11-2 and TRBJ2-7; D may be TRBD2 (6 bases). V lost 5 bases and J lost 4, with 18 bases in between. Germline lookup yields CDR1 SGHAT and CDR2 FQNNGV. There are 15 residues in the CDR3. CDR3 nucleotide sequence: TGTGCCAGCAGCCCCCTGGCTAGCGCGCAATACGAGCAGTACTTC. Its protein is CASSPLASAQYEQYF. The complete variable domain, with remaining parts taken from reference TRBV11-2 and TRBJ2-7, reads EAGVAQSPRYKIIEKRQSVAFWCNPISGHATLYWYQQILGQGPKLLIQFQNNGVVDDSQLPKDRFSAERLKGVDSTLKIQPAKLEDSAVYLCASSPLASAQYEQYFGPGTRLTVT.

CDR3 sequence reads: CASSLGSSGFTNYGYTF. In nucleotides, the CDR3 is TGTGCCAGCAGCTTAGGCTCGTCTGGGTTCACTAACTATGGCTACACCTTC. The chain has TRBV13 and TRBJ1-2; D uncertain. From germline, CDR1 is PRHDT and CDR2 FYEKMQ (reference sequence). This CDR3 contains 17 residues. V lost 0 bases and J lost 0, with 14 bases in between.

The gene calls are TRBV9 and TRBJ2-7; TRBD1 aligns across 10 bases. V dropped 4 bases and J dropped 3; count of bases not matched to a gene: 10. CDR1 is SGDLS and CDR2 is YYNGEE in the germline V gene. The CDR3 has 16 amino acids. Written as DNA, the CDR3 is TGTGCCAGCAGCCCTTTTGGGGACAGGGGCGACTACGAGCAGTACTTC. Protein sequence: CASSPFGDRGDYEQYF.

V and J are TRBV27 and TRBJ2-1; 7 bases match TRBD1. The CDR3 length is 15 residues. Germline V gene data show CDR1 as MNHEY and CDR2 as SMNVEV (reference sequence). Trimming at V came to 0 bases and at J to 5 bases, leaving 4 bases not matched to a gene. This CDR3 reads CASSLSGGANNEQFF. CDR3 nucleotide sequence: TGTGCCAGCAGTTTATCAGGGGGCGCCAACAATGAGCAGTTCTTC.

CDR3 protein: CASSYRGGSYEQYF. In nucleotides, the CDR3 is TGTGCCAGCAGTTACCGGGGGGGGTCGTACGAGCAGTACTTC. This chain connects TRBV6-5 to TRBJ2-7; TRBD2 matches at 8 bases. V gave up 2 bases and J gave up 4 bases; unmatched junction bases: 4. The CDR3 runs to 14 residues. Looked up from germline, CDR1 is MNHEY and CDR2 is SVGAGI.

The genes are TRBV28 and TRBJ2-5, with D perhaps TRBD2 (6 bases). This CDR3 region has 16 residues. Trimming pared 1 base from V and 1 base from J, leaving 13 bases between. In germline, CDR1 is MDHEN, CDR2 SYDVKM. The CDR3 spells CASSLSAGLPQETQYF. CDR3 coding DNA: TGTGCCAGCAGTTTATCGGCAGGACTACCCCAAGAGACCCAGTACTTC.

A single count supports this clone. The rearrangement uses TRBV5-5 and TRBJ1-2; a possible D gene is TRBD1 (5 bases). The CDR3 loop spans 13 amino acids. Germline values: CDR1 SGHKS, CDR2 YYEKEE (reference sequence). The V end lost 2 bases, the J end lost 8 bases, and 13 bases lay between the germline ends. The CDR3 DNA reads TGTGCCAGCAGCTTCCTGGGGGGAGGCGGCTACACCTTC. Protein product: CASSFLGGGGYTF.